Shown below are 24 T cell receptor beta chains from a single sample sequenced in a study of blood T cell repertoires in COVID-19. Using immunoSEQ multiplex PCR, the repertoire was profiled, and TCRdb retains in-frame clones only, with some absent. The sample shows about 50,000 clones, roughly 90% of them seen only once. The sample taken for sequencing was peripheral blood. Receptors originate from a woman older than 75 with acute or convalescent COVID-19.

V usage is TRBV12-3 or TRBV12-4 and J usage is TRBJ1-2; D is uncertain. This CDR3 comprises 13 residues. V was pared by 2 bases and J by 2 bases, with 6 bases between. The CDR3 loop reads CASSLNTNYGYTF. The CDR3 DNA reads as TGTGCCAGCAGTTTAAACACGAACTATGGCTACACCTTC.

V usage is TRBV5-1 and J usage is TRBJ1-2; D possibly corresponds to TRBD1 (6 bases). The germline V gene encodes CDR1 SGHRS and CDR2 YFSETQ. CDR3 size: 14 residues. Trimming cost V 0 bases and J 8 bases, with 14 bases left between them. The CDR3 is CASSLAGGLEGYTF. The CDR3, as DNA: TGCGCCAGCAGCTTGGCCGGGGGGCTGGAAGGCTACACCTTC.

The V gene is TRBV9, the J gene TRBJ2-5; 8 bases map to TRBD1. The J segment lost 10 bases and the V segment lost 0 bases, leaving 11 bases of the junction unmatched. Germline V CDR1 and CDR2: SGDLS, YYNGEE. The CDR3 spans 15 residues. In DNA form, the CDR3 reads TGTGCCAGCAGCGTAGGCCAGGGGGCGGATAGGGACCAGTACTTC. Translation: CASSVGQGADRDQYF.

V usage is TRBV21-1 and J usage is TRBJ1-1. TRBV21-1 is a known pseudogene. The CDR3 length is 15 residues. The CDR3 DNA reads TGTGCCAGCAGCTCCTCGGGGGAGTTGAACACTGAAGCTTTCTTT. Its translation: CASSSSGELNTEAFF.

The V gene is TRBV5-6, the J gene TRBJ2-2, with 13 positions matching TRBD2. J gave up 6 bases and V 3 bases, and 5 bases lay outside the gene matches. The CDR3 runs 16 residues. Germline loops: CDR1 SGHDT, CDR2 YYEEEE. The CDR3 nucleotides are TGTGCCAGCAGCTCAAGGACTAGCGGGAGAGCCGGGGAGCTGTTTTTT. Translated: CASSSRTSGRAGELFF.

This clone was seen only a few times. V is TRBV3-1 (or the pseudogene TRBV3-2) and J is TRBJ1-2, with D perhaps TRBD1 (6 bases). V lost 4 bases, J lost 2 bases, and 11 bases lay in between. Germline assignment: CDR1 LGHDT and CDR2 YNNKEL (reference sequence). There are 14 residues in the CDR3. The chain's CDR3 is CASSRLTGNYGYTF. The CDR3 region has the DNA TGTGCCAGCAGCCGCCTGACAGGCAACTATGGCTACACCTTC.

CDR3: CASTATLTGTFGGYTF. The DNA for the CDR3 is TGCGCCAGCACCGCGACCCTGACAGGGACGTTTGGTGGCTACACCTTC. This chain uses TRBV5-1 with TRBJ1-2, with 7 bases aligning to TRBD1. Trimming took 6 bases from V and 7 from J; bases not matched to a gene: 18. The CDR3 length is 16 residues. Looked up from germline, CDR1 is SGHRS and CDR2 is YFSETQ.

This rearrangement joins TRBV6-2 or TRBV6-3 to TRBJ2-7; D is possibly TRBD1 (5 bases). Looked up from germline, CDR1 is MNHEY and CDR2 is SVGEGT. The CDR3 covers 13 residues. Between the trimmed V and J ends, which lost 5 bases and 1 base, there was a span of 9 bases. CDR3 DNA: TGTGCCAGCAGTCACAGGAAATCCTACGAGCAGTACTTC. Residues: CASSHRKSYEQYF.

This CDR3 is CASSSVEGTEAFF. The CDR3 nucleotides read TGCGCCAGCAGCTCGGTGGAGGGCACTGAAGCTTTCTTT. The chain is built from TRBV5-1 and TRBJ1-1; D remains ambiguous. The V and J ends lost 3 bases and 4 bases respectively, with 10 bases between them. The CDR3 has 13 amino acids. CDR1 and CDR2 (germline): SGHRS, YFSETQ.

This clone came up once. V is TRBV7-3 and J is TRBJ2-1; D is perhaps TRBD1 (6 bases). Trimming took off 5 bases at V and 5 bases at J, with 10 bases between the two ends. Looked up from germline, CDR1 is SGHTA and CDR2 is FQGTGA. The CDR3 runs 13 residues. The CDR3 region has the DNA TGTGCCAGCAGCAGGGGGACCGACAATGAGCAGTTCTTC. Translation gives CASSRGTDNEQFF.

CDR3 sequence reads: CASSQGGSAPNSPLHF. The CDR3, as DNA: TGCGCCAGCAGCCAAGGAGGTTCGGCGCCCAATTCACCCCTCCACTTT. This chain uses TRBV4-3 with TRBJ1-6; D not resolved. The V end lost 1 base, the J end lost 7 bases, and 14 bases lay between the germline ends. The CDR3 runs 16 residues. The germline V gene has CDR1 LGHNA and CDR2 YSLEER.

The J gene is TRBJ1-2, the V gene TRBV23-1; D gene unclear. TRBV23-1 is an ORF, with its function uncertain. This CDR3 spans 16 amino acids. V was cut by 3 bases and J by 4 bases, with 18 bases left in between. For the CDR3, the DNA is TGCGCCAGCAGTCATAAGTTTGTTTTTTCACTCTATGGCTACACCTTC. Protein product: CASSHKFVFSLYGYTF.

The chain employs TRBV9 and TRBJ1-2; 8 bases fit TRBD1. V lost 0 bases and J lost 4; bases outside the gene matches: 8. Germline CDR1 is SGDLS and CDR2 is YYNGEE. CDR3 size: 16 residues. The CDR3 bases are TGTGCCAGCAGCGTAGCAACCGGACAGGGCAGCTATGGCTACACCTTC. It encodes CASSVATGQGSYGYTF. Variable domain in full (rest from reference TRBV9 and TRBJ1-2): DSGVTQTPKHLITATGQRVTLRCSPRSGDLSVYWYQQSLDQGLQFLIQYYNGEERAKGNILERFSAQQFPDLHSELNLSSLELGDSALYFCASSVATGQGSYGYTFGSGTRLTVV.

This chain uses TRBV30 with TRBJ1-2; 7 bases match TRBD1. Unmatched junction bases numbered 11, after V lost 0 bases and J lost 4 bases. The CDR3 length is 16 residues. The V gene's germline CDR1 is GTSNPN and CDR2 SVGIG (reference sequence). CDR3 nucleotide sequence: TGTGCCTGGAGTGTACCGGATCTCAGGGGGAGCTATGGCTACACCTTC. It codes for CAWSVPDLRGSYGYTF.

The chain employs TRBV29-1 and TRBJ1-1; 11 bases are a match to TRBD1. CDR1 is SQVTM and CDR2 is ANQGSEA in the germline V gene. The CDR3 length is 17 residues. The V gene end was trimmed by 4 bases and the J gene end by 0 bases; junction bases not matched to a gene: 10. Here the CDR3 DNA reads TGCAGCGTTGCCCTGGGACAGGGGGTAGACATGAACACTGAAGCTTTCTTT. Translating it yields CSVALGQGVDMNTEAFF.

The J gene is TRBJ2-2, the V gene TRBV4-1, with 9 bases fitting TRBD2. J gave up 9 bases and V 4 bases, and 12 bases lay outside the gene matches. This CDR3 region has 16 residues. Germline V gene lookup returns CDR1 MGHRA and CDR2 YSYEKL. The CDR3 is CASSPRPGAGGWELFF. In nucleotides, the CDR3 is TGCGCCAGCAGCCCTCGGCCGGGAGCGGGAGGATGGGAGCTGTTTTTT.

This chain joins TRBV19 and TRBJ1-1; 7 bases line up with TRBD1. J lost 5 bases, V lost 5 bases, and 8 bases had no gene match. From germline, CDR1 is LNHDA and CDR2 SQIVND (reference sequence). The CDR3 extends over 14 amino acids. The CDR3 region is CASSLRGQGTEAFF. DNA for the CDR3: TGTGCCAGTAGTTTAAGGGGGCAAGGGACTGAAGCTTTCTTT.

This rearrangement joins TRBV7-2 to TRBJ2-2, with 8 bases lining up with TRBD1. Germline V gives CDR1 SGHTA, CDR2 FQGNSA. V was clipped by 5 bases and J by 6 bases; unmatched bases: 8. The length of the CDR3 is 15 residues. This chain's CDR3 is CASSRDRGGAGELFF. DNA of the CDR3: TGTGCCAGCAGCCGCGACAGGGGCGGAGCCGGGGAGCTGTTTTTT.

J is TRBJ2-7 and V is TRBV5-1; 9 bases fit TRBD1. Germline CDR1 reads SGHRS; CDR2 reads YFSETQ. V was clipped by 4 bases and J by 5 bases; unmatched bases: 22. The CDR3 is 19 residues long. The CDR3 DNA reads TGCGCCAGCAGCCTGGAGACAGCATTTTGGGACAGGGATCAGAACGAGCAGTACTTC. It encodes CASSLETAFWDRDQNEQYF. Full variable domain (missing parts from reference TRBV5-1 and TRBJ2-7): KAGVTQTPRYLIKTRGQQVTLSCSPISGHRSVSWYQQTPGQGLQFLFEYFSETQRNKGNFPGRFSGRQFSNSRSEMNVSTLELGDSALYLCASSLETAFWDRDQNEQYFGPGTRLTVT.

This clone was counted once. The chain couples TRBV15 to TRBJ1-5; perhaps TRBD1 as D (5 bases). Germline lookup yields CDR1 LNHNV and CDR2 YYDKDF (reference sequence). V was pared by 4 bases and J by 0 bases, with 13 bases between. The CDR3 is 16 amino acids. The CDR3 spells CATSIGGDYSNQPQHF. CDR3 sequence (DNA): TGTGCCACCAGCATTGGGGGGGATTATAGCAATCAGCCCCAGCATTTT.

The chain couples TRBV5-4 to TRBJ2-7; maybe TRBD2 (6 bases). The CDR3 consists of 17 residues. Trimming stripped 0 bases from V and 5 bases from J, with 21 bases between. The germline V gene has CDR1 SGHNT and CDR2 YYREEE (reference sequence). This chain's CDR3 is CASSLEGFRGRLDEQYF. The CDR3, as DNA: TGTGCCAGCAGCTTGGAGGGGTTTCGAGGGAGGCTCGACGAGCAGTACTTC.

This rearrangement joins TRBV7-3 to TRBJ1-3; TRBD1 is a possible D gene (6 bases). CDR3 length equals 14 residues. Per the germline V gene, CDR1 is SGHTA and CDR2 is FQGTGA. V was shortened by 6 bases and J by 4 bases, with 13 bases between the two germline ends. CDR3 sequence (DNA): TGTGCCAGCAGTCAAACAGGGACCGGAAACACCATATATTTT. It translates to CASSQTGTGNTIYF.

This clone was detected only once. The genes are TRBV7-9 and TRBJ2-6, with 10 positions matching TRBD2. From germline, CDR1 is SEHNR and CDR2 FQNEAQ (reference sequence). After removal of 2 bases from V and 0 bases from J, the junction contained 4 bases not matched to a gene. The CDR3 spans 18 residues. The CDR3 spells CASSLRLAGRSGANVLTF. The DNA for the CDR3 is TGTGCCAGCAGCTTAAGACTAGCGGGCCGCTCTGGGGCCAACGTCCTGACTTTC.

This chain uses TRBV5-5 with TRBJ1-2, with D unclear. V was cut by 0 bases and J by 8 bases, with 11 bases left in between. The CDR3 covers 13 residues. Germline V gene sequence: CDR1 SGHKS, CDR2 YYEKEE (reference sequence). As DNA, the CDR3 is TGTGCCAGCAGCTTGGATCCAGGTTACGGCTACACCTTC. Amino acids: CASSLDPGYGYTF.